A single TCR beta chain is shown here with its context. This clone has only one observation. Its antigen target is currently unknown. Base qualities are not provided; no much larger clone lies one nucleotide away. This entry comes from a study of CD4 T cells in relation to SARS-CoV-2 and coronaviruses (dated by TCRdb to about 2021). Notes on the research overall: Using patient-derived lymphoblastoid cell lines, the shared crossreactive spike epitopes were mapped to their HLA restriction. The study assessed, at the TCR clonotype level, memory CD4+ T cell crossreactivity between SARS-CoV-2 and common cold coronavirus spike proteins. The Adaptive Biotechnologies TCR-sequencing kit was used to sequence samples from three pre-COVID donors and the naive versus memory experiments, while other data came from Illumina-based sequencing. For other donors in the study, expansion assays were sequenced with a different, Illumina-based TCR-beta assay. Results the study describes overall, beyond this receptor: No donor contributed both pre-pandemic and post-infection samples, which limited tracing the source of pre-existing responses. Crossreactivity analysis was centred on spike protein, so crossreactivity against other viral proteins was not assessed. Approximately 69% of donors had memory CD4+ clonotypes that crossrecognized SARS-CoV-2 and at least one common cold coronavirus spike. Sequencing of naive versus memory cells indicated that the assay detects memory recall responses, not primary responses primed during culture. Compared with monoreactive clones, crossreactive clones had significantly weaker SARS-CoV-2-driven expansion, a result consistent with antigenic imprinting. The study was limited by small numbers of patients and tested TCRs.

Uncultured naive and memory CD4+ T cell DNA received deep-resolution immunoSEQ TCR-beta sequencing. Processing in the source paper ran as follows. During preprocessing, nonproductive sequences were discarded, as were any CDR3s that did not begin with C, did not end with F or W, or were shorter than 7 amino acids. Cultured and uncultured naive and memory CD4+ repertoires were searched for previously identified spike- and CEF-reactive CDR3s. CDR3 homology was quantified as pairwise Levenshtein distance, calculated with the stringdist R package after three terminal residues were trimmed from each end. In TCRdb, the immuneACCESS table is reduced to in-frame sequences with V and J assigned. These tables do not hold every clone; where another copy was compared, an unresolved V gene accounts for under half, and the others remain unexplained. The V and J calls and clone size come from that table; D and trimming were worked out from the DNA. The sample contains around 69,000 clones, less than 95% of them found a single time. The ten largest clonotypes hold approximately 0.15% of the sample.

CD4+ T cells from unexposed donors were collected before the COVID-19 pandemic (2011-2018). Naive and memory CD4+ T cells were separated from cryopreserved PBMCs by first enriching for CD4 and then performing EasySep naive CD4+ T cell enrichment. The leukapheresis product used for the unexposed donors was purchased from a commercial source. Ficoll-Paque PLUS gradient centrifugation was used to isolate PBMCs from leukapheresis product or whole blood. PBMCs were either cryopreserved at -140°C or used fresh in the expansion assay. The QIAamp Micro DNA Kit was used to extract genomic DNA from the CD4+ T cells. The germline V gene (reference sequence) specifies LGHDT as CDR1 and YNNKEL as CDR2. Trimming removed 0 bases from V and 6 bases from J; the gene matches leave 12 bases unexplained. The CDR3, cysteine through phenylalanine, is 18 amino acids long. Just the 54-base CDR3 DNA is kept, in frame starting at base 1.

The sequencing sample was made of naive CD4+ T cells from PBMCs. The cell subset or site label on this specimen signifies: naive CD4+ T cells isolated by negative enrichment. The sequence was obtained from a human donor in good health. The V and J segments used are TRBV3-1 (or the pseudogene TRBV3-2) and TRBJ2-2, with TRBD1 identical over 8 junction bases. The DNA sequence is TGTGCCAGCAGCCAAGAAGTCAGGGGGCAGGTTCACGCCGGGGAGCTGTTTTTT. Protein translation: CASSQEVRGQVHAGELFF.